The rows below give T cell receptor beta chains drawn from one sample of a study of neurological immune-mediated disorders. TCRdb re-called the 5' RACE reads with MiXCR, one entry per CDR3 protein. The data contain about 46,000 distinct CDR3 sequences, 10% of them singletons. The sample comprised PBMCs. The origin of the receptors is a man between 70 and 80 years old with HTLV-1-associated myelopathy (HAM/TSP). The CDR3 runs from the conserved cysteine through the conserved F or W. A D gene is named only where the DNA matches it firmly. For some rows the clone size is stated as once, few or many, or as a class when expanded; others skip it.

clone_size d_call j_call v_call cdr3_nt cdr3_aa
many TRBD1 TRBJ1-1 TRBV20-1 TGCAGTGCTAAAACAGGGGGCTGGGATGAAGCTTTCTTT CSAKTGGWDEAFF
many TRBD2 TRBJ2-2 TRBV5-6 TGTGCCAGCAGCTTGGTTCGGGCGGGAGTTACCGGGGAGCTGTTTTTT CASSLVRAGVTGELFF
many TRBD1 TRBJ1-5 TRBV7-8 TGTGCCAGCAGCTTAGTCCCGACAGGGCGGCATCAGCCCCAGCATTTT CASSLVPTGRHQPQHF
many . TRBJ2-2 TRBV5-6 TGTGCCAAGCCTTCACTAGCACAAAACACCGGGGAGCTGTTTTTT CAKPSLAQNTGELFF
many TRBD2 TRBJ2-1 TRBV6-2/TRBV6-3 TGTGCCAGCAGTTACGGGTTAGCGGGAGGGCCCAATGAGCAGTTCTTC CASSYGLAGGPNEQFF
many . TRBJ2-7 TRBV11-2 TGTGCCACAGAGGCGGCTACCTACGAGCAGTACTTC CATEAATYEQYF
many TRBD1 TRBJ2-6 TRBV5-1 TGCGCCAGCAGCTTGGAAGGCAGGGGGCTGGGGGCCAACGTCCTGACTTTC CASSLEGRGLGANVLTF
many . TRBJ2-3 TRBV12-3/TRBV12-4 TGTGCCAGCAGCCCATCCGTGGATACGCAGTATTTT CASSPSVDTQYF
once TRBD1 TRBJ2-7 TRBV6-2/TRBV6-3 TGTGCCAGTCGACAGGGACACTCTGAGCAGTACTTC CASRQGHSEQYF
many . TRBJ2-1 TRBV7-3 TGTGCCAGCAGCTCTCGGGCCGGTGAGCAGTTCTTC CASSSRAGEQFF
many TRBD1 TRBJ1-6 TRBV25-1 TGTGCCAGCAGTGAATATCGGGGACAGGGAAATTCACCCCTCCACTTT CASSEYRGQGNSPLHF
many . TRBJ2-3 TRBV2 TGTGCCAGCAGTGAACGCAGGGTGGCAGATACGCAGTATTTT CASSERRVADTQYF
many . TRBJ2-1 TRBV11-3 TGTGCCAGCAGCTTCGGTAACAATGAGCAGTTCTTC CASSFGNNEQFF
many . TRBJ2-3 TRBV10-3 TGTGCCATCAGTGAGCTCGGGGGCACAGATACGCAGTATTTT CAISELGGTDTQYF
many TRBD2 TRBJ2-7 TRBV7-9 TGTGCCAGCAGCGGAGCGGGAACCCGCTCCTACGAGCAGTACTTC CASSGAGTRSYEQYF
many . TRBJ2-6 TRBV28 TGTGCCAGCGTGAATCCCAACCCCAGGGCCAACGTCCTGACTTTC CASVNPNPRANVLTF
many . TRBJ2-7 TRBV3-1 TGTGCCAGCAGCCCCCGCACTGGAAGTGCCGAGCAGTACTTC CASSPRTGSAEQYF
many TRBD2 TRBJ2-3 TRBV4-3 TGCGCCAGCAGCCAAGGAGGGTCACTAGCGACAGATACGCAGTATTTT CASSQGGSLATDTQYF
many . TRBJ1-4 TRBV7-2 TGTGCCAGCAGCCCTCAAGGTCGGAATGAAAAACTGTTTTTT CASSPQGRNEKLFF
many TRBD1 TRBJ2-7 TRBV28 TGTGCCAGCAGAGGACAGGGAGGTCCCTACGAGCAGTACTTC CASRGQGGPYEQYF
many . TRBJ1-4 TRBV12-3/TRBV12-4 TGTGCCAGCAGTTCCTGGGGGGGCAGGGGAAATGAAAAACTGTTTTTT CASSSWGGRGNEKLFF
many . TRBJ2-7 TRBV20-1 TGCAGTGCTCTCATGGGTGGGAGGATGGTAGGCGAGCAGTACTTC CSALMGGRMVGEQYF
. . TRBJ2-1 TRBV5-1 TGCGCCAGCAGCACCGGCCAACTGTCGGCCAATGAGCAGTTCTTC CASSTGQLSANEQFF
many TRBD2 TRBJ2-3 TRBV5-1 TGCGCCAGCAGCTTGGCGGGAGGTGTGGAAGATACGCAGTATTTT CASSLAGGVEDTQYF
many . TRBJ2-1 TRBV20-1 TGCAGTGCTAAGGACGGTTACAATGAGCAGTTCTTC CSAKDGYNEQFF
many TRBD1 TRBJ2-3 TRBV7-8 TGTGCCAGCAGCTTCGTACAGGGGGCGAAGGATACGCAGTATTTT CASSFVQGAKDTQYF
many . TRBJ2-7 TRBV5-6 TGTGCCAGCAGCTTGAAAGGGGGGGCGCATTACGAGCAGTACTTC CASSLKGGAHYEQYF
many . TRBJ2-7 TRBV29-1 TGCAGCGTTGAAGGAGCGCAAGCCGAGCAGTACTTC CSVEGAQAEQYF
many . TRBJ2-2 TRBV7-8 TGTGCCAGCAGCTTAGGGGAGTACACCGGGGAGCTGTTTTTT CASSLGEYTGELFF
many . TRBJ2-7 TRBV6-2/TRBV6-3 TGTGCCAGCAGTTACCCCCCCCGGGTAGGATACTACGAGCAGTACTTC CASSYPPRVGYYEQYF
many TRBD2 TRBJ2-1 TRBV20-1 TGCAGTGCGCGGGGGGACTCCTACAATGAGCAGTTCTTC CSARGDSYNEQFF
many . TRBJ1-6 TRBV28 TGTGCCAGCAGTTTCAGGGGTAGTGATTCACCCCTCCACTTT CASSFRGSDSPLHF
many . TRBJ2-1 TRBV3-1 TGTGCCAGCAGCCAAGAAATTGGAAGGAGCTCCTACAATGAGCAGTTCTTC CASSQEIGRSSYNEQFF
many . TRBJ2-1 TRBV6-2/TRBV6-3 TGTGCCAGCAGTGCGGGGCTAGTCCCCTACAATGAGCAGTTCTTC CASSAGLVPYNEQFF
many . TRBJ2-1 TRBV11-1 TGTGCCAGCAGCCCGAACAGGTTCAGCTCCTACAATGAGCAGTTCTTC CASSPNRFSSYNEQFF
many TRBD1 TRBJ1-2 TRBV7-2 TGTGCCAGCAGCTCAGACACCGGGACAGCCGCAGGCTACACCTTC CASSSDTGTAAGYTF
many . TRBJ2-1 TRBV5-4 TGTGCCAGCAGCCTCGATTACGGGACGAATGAGCAGTTCTTC CASSLDYGTNEQFF
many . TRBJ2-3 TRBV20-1 TGCAGTGCAAACCCGGGACACCTAGAACCCACGGATACGCAGTATTTT CSANPGHLEPTDTQYF
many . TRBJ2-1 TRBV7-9 TGTGCCAGCAGCTCCGAGACTATATATGAGCAGTTCTTC CASSSETIYEQFF
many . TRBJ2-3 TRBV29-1 TGCAGCGTGTCCATCCCTGGGCACACAGATACGCAGTATTTT CSVSIPGHTDTQYF
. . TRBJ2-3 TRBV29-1 TGCAGCGTTGAACAGGCAACAGATACGCAGTATTTT CSVEQATDTQYF
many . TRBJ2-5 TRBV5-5 TGTGCCAGCAGCTGGACGAGGCCCCAAGAGACCCAGTACTTC CASSWTRPQETQYF
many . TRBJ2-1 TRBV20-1 TGCAGTGCTATCAGGCCCGCGGGAAATGAGCAGTTCTTC CSAIRPAGNEQFF